This T cell receptor (beta chain) appears in the sequencing data of a study of T cells after posttransplantation cyclophosphamide. Trimming took off 4 bases at V and 0 bases at J, with 7 bases between the two ends. This CDR3 region has 13 residues. Germline CDR1 SGHDN, CDR2 FVKESK. Points from the study as a whole: Recipient CMV seropositivity and CMV reactivation strongly tracked TRB clonality. Blood and skin or GI T cell repertoires showed limited TRB overlap.

This table comes from immunoSEQ multiplex PCR, and its TCRdb copy is limited to in-frame clones, with some not included. Of about 47,000 clones in the sample, around 94% were seen once. This related bone marrow graft donor gave peripheral blood on the day of marrow donation. As concerns this clone: What it recognizes is unknown.

Sequencing was performed on PBMCs. This clonotype was sampled from a woman in her forties or fifties in good health and a related stem cell transplant donor. The chain is built from TRBV14 and TRBJ2-7; D might be TRBD1 (5 bases). The CDR3 loop is CASSPDNSYEQYF. Here the CDR3 DNA reads TGTGCCAGCAGCCCGGACAACTCCTACGAGCAGTACTTC.